The rows below give T cell receptor beta chains drawn from one sample of a study of molecular identifiers for immune sequencing clone quantification. MiXCR, run by TCRdb on the PCR reads, gives a single entry per CDR3 protein. This sample has more than 300,000 distinct CDR3 sequences, with about 20% found just once. Sequencing used naive CD8+ T cells from blood, with Jurkat cell RNA spiked in. The receptors here all came from a human donor in good health. Some libraries in this study had Jurkat cell RNA spiked in. Both conserved end residues are part of each CDR3. A D gene is named only where the DNA matches it firmly. Clone size is given for some rows only: seen once, a few or many times, or a class if the clone is expanded.

DNA	CDR3	size	V	D	J
TGTGCCAGCAGCCCCCGGGACAGGGTAGAGACCCAGTACTTC	CASSPRDRVETQYF	.	TRBV3-1	TRBD1	TRBJ2-5
TGCAGCGTGGGCGTGACTAGCGGGAGTCAGGAGACCCAGTACTTC	CSVGVTSGSQETQYF	many	TRBV29-1	TRBD2	TRBJ2-5
TGTGCCAGTAGTATAGTTGCTAGCGGGGGAGAGACCCAGTACTTC	CASSIVASGGETQYF	few	TRBV19	TRBD2	TRBJ2-5
TGTGCCAGCAGCCTAGAGACAGGGCCCTCCTACGAGCAGTACTTC	CASSLETGPSYEQYF	many	TRBV14	TRBD1	TRBJ2-7
TGTGCCAGCAGTGCATTTGGGGGGCCCACGTACGAGCAGTGCTTC	CASSAFGGPTYEQCF	once	TRBV6-1	.	TRBJ2-7
TGTGCCAGCAGTTACTCCGGGACAGGGCGGGAGACCCAGTACTTC	CASSYSGTGRETQYF	many	TRBV6-5	TRBD1	TRBJ2-5
TGTGCCAGCAGCTTACTAGCGGGGGGGCTAAGCACAGATACGCAGTATTTT	CASSLLAGGLSTDTQYF	many	TRBV7-8	TRBD2	TRBJ2-3
TGTGCCAGCAGCCCTGAGGGGAATGAAAAACTGTTTTTT	CASSPEGNEKLFF	many	TRBV7-9	.	TRBJ1-4
TGTGGCAGCAGCTTAGGCCCCCGAAGCGGTTCACCCCTCCACTTT	CGSSLGPRSGSPLHF	.	TRBV13	.	TRBJ1-6
TGTGCCAGCAGTTACCCCGCTGGGTTTGACAAAAACATTCAGTACTTC	CASSYPAGFDKNIQYF	.	TRBV6-6	.	TRBJ2-4
TGTGCCTGCAGCTCGGGACTAGCGGGGTGGACAGATACGCAGTATTTT	CACSSGLAGWTDTQYF	.	TRBV11-2	TRBD2	TRBJ2-3
TGTGCCTGGAGTATAGAGAACACCGGGGAGCTGTTTTTT	CAWSIENTGELFF	many	TRBV30	.	TRBJ2-2
TGTGCCAGTAGTAGGACTAGCGGGGAATACGATACGCAGTATTTT	CASSRTSGEYDTQYF	many	TRBV19	TRBD2	TRBJ2-3
TGTGCCAGCAGTTTGCTGAGGGGGGAGCAGTACTTC	CASSLLRGEQYF	many	TRBV12-3/TRBV12-4	.	TRBJ2-7
TGTGCCAGCAGCCCACATCCCCCGGGGAGAACCGGGGAGCTGTTTTTT	CASSPHPPGRTGELFF	many	TRBV12-3/TRBV12-4	.	TRBJ2-2
TGTGCCAGCAGCCGGACAGGGAACTATGGCTACACCTTC	CASSRTGNYGYTF	many	TRBV7-2	TRBD1	TRBJ1-2
TGTGCCAGCAGCGCTTTATTTGATGGCTACACCTTC	CASSALFDGYTF	few	TRBV7-2	.	TRBJ1-2
TGCAGTGCTAGAACCCAGGAGGGAGCCAAAAACATTCAGTACTTC	CSARTQEGAKNIQYF	many	TRBV20-1	.	TRBJ2-4
TGTGCCAGCAGTCCCGGGACAGGGTGGGACTACGAGCAGTACTTC	CASSPGTGWDYEQYF	many	TRBV27	TRBD1	TRBJ2-7
TGTGCCAGCAGATATAGCGGTGCTAGCACAGATACGCAGTATTTT	CASRYSGASTDTQYF	many	TRBV12-3/TRBV12-4	.	TRBJ2-3